One and the same sample provided the 3 T cell receptor beta chains below, sequenced in a study of blood T cell repertoires in COVID-19. Sequencing used immunoSEQ multiplex PCR; TCRdb keeps in-frame clones, though not all of them. This table holds about 64,000 clones, roughly 91% found once. Sequencing input: peripheral blood. These TCRs come from a human donor in a cohort sampled during active COVID-19.

DNA of the CDR3: TGCGCCAGGGACAGAATAGGACCGCTGAACACTGAAGCTTTCTTT. It encodes CARDRIGPLNTEAFF. The chain uses TRBV23-1 and TRBJ1-1; D possibly corresponds to TRBD1 (6 bases). TRBV23-1 counts as an open reading frame of uncertain function. Trimming took off 9 bases at V and 0 bases at J, with 17 bases between the two ends. The CDR3 length is 15 residues.

This rearrangement joins TRBV19 to TRBJ2-5, with 8 positions matching TRBD2. Germline CDR1 reads LNHDA; CDR2 reads SQIVND (reference sequence). This CDR3 is built from 16 residues. Unmatched junction bases numbered 12, after V lost 4 bases and J lost 5 bases. This chain's CDR3 is CASSTPRRPGGETQYF. The CDR3 coding sequence is TGTGCCAGTAGTACCCCCAGACGCCCGGGGGGGGAGACCCAGTACTTC. The full variable domain, completed using reference TRBV19 and TRBJ2-5, is DGGITQSPKYLFRKEGQNVTLSCEQNLNHDAMYWYRQDPGQGLRLIYYSQIVNDFQKGDIAEGYSVSREKKESFPLTVTSAQKNPTAFYLCASSTPRRPGGETQYFGPGTRLLVL.

This clone was recorded a few times. The CDR3 protein is CASSLDRGHIANTGELFF. CDR3 DNA: TGTGCCAGCAGCTTAGACCGGGGACATATCGCGAACACCGGGGAGCTGTTTTTT. The rearrangement joins TRBV5-4 to TRBJ2-2; D is perhaps TRBD1 (6 bases). Trimming shortened V by 2 bases and J by 0 bases, and 17 bases separated the two germline ends. Germline V gene sequence: CDR1 SGHNT, CDR2 YYREEE (reference sequence). The CDR3 sequence is 18 residues long. Using reference TRBV5-4 and TRBJ2-2 for the parts outside the CDR3, the full variable domain is ETGVTQSPTHLIKTRGQQVTLRCSSQSGHNTVSWYQQALGQGPQFIFQYYREEENGRGNFPPRFSGLQFPNYSSELNVNALELDDSALYLCASSLDRGHIANTGELFFGEGSRLTVL.